These 30 T cell receptor beta chains originate from one sample sequenced in a study of vaccination and CD4 T cells after COVID-19. Sequencing of cultured CD4+ T cell DNA used the Oncomine TCR Beta short-read assay. One entry per CDR3 protein results from TCRdb running MiXCR on the PCR reads. The data show 9,500 to 12,000 distinct CDR3 sequences, roughly 24% seen once. Treatment here: roughly 10-day PBMC culture with coronavirus spike peptide pools or control peptides (ViraFEST assay). Their specific antigens are unknown. This sample comprised CD4+ T cells from blood, cultured in vitro, obtained after SARS-CoV-2 vaccination. The receptors shown here come from a human donor who had recovered from COVID-19.

V is TRBV20-1 and J is TRBJ2-1; 7 bases fit TRBD2. CDR1 DFQATT and CDR2 SNEGSKA come from the germline V gene (reference sequence). This CDR3 comprises 15 residues. V lost 7 bases and J lost 0; bases outside the gene matches: 9. CDR3 DNA sequence: TGCAGTGTTCATAAAAGCGGGGTCTCCTACAATGAGCAGTTCTTC. It specifies CSVHKSGVSYNEQFF.

V is TRBV7-2 and J is TRBJ2-3, with 12 bases lining up with TRBD2. Germline CDR1 reads SGHTA; CDR2 reads FQGNSA. V gave up 5 bases and J gave up 5 bases; unmatched junction bases: 8. The CDR3 has 16 amino acids. This CDR3 is CASSRSGTSGLDTQYF. In DNA form, the CDR3 reads TGTGCCAGCAGCCGGTCCGGGACTAGCGGGTTAGATACGCAGTATTTT. Variable domain in full (rest from reference TRBV7-2 and TRBJ2-3): GAGVSQSPSNKVTEKGKDVELRCDPISGHTALYWYRQSLGQGLEFLIYFQGNSAPDKSGLPSDRFSAERTGGSVSTLTIQRTQQEDSAVYLCASSRSGTSGLDTQYFGPGTRLTVL.

This clonotype was observed a handful of times. The gene calls are TRBV20-1 and TRBJ2-3, with 12 bases that match TRBD2. The V segment lost 3 bases and the J segment 7 bases; nucleotides outside the gene matches: 11. This CDR3 contains 16 residues. Germline CDR1 reads DFQATT; CDR2 reads SNEGSKA (reference sequence). CDR3 region: CSASDTGLAGLHTQYF. The DNA for the CDR3 is TGCAGTGCTAGTGATACGGGACTAGCGGGCCTCCATACGCAGTATTTT.

The chain uses TRBV7-2 and TRBJ2-1, with TRBD2 matching 8 bases. CDR1 is SGHTA and CDR2 is FQGNSA in the germline V gene. There are 17 residues in the CDR3. V gave up 5 bases and J gave up 1 base; unmatched junction bases: 10. In DNA, the CDR3 is TGTGCCAGCAGCCCCCCCAACGGGAGGGTGTCCTACAATGAGCAGTTCTTC. Protein sequence: CASSPPNGRVSYNEQFF.

This clonotype appeared a few times. The gene calls are TRBV7-6 and TRBJ2-7; 10 nucleotides match TRBD2. V shed 1 base and J 2 bases; nucleotides not matched to a gene: 8. Looked up from germline, CDR1 is SGHVS and CDR2 is FNYEAQ. The CDR3 sequence is 17 residues long. The CDR3 here is CASSLGSSGSRAYEQYF. CDR3 in DNA: TGTGCCAGCAGCTTAGGGTCTAGCGGGAGTCGGGCCTACGAGCAGTACTTC.

By sample fraction, this clonotype is medium-sized. The chain has TRBV6-1 and TRBJ1-2; perhaps TRBD1 as D (6 bases). Deletions cut 3 bases from V and 8 bases from J, with 16 bases between. There are 14 residues in the CDR3. Per germline, CDR1 MNHNS and CDR2 SASEGT. The chain's CDR3 is CASSEAGAIQGYTF. CDR3 nucleotides: TGTGCCAGCAGTGAGGCAGGGGCAATACAGGGCTACACCTTC.

The chain links TRBV7-2 to TRBJ1-6; no firm D call. The length of the CDR3 is 15 residues. CDR1 is SGHTA and CDR2 is FQGNSA in the germline V gene. V was shortened by 6 bases and J by 5 bases, with 14 bases between the two germline ends. CDR3 sequence: CASRGNWANNSPLHF. The DNA for the CDR3 is TGTGCCAGCAGGGGGAATTGGGCAAATAATTCACCCCTCCACTTT.

The CDR3 reads CASSLDRYEQYF. The DNA of the CDR3 is TGTGCCAGCAGCTTGGACCGCTACGAGCAGTACTTC. The V gene is TRBV11-3, the J gene TRBJ2-7, with D unresolved. The V and J ends lost 3 bases and 3 bases respectively, with 6 bases between them. This CDR3 comprises 12 residues. Germline assignment: CDR1 SGHNT and CDR2 YENEEA.

The gene calls are TRBV27 and TRBJ2-1; no reliable D call. With 6 bases removed from V and 7 bases from J, the gap between germline ends came to 16 bases. The CDR3 runs 14 residues. Germline V CDR1 and CDR2: MNHEY, SMNVEV (reference sequence). The CDR3 sequence: CASSRPGVGNEQFF. The CDR3 DNA sequence: TGTGCCAGCAGCCGACCGGGCGTTGGGAATGAGCAGTTCTTC.

This clonotype is labeled as medium-sized. The chain couples TRBV7-9 to TRBJ2-3, with 7 bases matching TRBD1. Losses at the gene ends were 6 bases for V and 1 base for J; bases not matched to a gene: 7. Germline values: CDR1 SEHNR, CDR2 FQNEAQ (reference sequence). The CDR3 contains 15 residues. The CDR3 nucleotides read TGTGCCAGCAGTTCCACAGGGGCCCGCACAGATACGCAGTATTTT. Translation: CASSSTGARTDTQYF. The variable domain in full, completed from reference TRBV7-9 and TRBJ2-3, reads DTGVSQNPRHKITKRGQNVTFRCDPISEHNRLYWYRQTLGQGPEFLTYFQNEAQLEKSRLLSDRFSAERPKGSFSTLEIQRTEQGDSAMYLCASSSTGARTDTQYFGPGTRLTVL.

This clonotype has a handful of counts. J is TRBJ2-1 and V is TRBV7-8; 7 positions match TRBD1. The V and J ends lost 5 bases and 3 bases, in that order; junction bases with no gene match: 7. CDR1 is SGHVS, CDR2 FQNEAQ, per germline. The CDR3 is made up of 15 amino acids. The CDR3 DNA reads as TGTGCCAGCAGCCCTATCGGGGACAGCTACAATGAGCAGTTCTTC. This gives the protein CASSPIGDSYNEQFF.

This chain connects TRBV7-8 to TRBJ1-5; TRBD1 agrees at 9 bases. The CDR3 runs to 15 residues. CDR1 and CDR2 from the germline V gene are SGHVS and FQNEAQ. J lost 6 bases, V lost 3 bases, and 6 bases had no gene match. Written as DNA, the CDR3 is TGTGCCAGCAGCTTGGGACAGGGTTCAAGTCAGCCCCAGCATTTT. Amino acids: CASSLGQGSSQPQHF.

This clonotype came up a few times. The V gene is TRBV10-1, the J gene TRBJ2-7, with a possible D match to TRBD1 (5 bases). CDR1 and CDR2 from the germline V gene are WNHNN and SYGVQD (reference sequence). Trimming took off 1 base at V and 9 bases at J, with 19 bases between the two ends. CDR3 size: 15 residues. CDR3 nucleotides: TGCGCCAGCAGTGAGTTCGGGCAGGGTGCAAATGTGCAGTACTTC. Protein product: CASSEFGQGANVQYF.

The chain combines TRBV20-1 with TRBJ2-1; D is possibly TRBD2 (6 bases). Germline-derived CDR1 and CDR2 are DFQATT and SNEGSKA (reference sequence). V was cut by 1 base and J by 5 bases, with 15 bases left in between. CDR3 length equals 15 residues. CDR3 region: CSARADYSGNNEQFF. The CDR3 DNA reads TGCAGTGCTAGAGCTGACTATAGCGGTAACAATGAGCAGTTCTTC.

V gene TRBV7-9 combines with J gene TRBJ2-5, with 7 bases matching TRBD1. The CDR3 is 15 amino acids. J gave up 3 bases and V 5 bases, and 9 bases lay outside the gene matches. The germline CDR1 and CDR2 sequences are SEHNR and FQNEAQ (reference sequence). In nucleotides, the CDR3 is TGTGCCAGCAGCCGGCGACAGGGAGAGAAAGAGACCCAGTACTTC. Its protein product is CASSRRQGEKETQYF.

This chain links TRBV15 with TRBJ2-7; D might be TRBD2 (6 bases). The CDR3 is 15 residues long. The V end lost 0 bases, the J end lost 6 bases, and 15 bases lay between the germline ends. From germline, CDR1 is LNHNV and CDR2 YYDKDF (reference sequence). The DNA for the CDR3 is TGTGCCACCAGCAGAGATAGGTCTAGCGTGGCCGAGCAGTACTTC. Translation gives CATSRDRSSVAEQYF.

The chain recombines TRBV28 with TRBJ2-3; 8 nucleotides line up with TRBD2. Germline loops: CDR1 MDHEN, CDR2 SYDVKM. Trimming cost V 3 bases and J 3 bases; bases outside gene matches: 8. The CDR3 is made up of 16 amino acids. The CDR3 spells CASSLAPGTRTDTQYF. DNA of the CDR3: TGTGCCAGCAGTTTGGCGCCCGGGACTAGAACAGATACGCAGTATTTT.

This clonotype has a handful of counts. This chain uses TRBV6-5 with TRBJ2-5; 8 bases fit TRBD1. Germline V CDR1 and CDR2: MNHEY, SVGAGI. The V and J ends lost 4 bases and 5 bases, in that order; junction bases with no gene match: 6. This CDR3 comprises 14 residues. CDR3 residues: CASSSPTGVETQYF. In DNA form, the CDR3 reads TGTGCCAGCAGTTCCCCGACAGGGGTGGAGACCCAGTACTTC.

This clonotype was detected once. Being one base from a much bigger clone, this may be a read error. The chain carries TRBV20-1 and TRBJ2-5, with 8 bases lining up with TRBD2. The V gene's germline CDR1 is DFQATT and CDR2 SNEGSKA (reference sequence). The CDR3 is 16 amino acids. The CDR3 nucleotides read TGCAGTGCTAGAGAGCGGGCGCTAGCGGGCGGGGAGACCCAGAACTTC. It encodes CSARERALAGGETQNF.

Only one count was recorded for this clonotype. The rearrangement joins TRBV28 to TRBJ2-3; TRBD1 is a possible D gene (5 bases). The CDR3 is made up of 16 amino acids. V was shortened by 6 bases and J by 2 bases, with 18 bases between the two germline ends. Germline lookup yields CDR1 MDHEN and CDR2 SYDVKM. This CDR3 is CASRANRRGYTDTQYF. The CDR3 DNA is TGTGCCAGCAGGGCTAACAGGCGAGGTTACACAGATACGCAGTATTTT.

The chain employs TRBV28 and TRBJ1-5; D possibly corresponds to TRBD1 (5 bases). CDR3 size: 16 residues. The V gene's germline CDR1 is MDHEN and CDR2 SYDVKM. The germline V and J ends were trimmed by 5 bases and 3 bases, with 17 bases remaining between them. The CDR3: CASSPMRVGVNQPQHF. The CDR3 nucleotides are TGTGCCAGCAGTCCTATGCGGGTGGGGGTCAATCAGCCCCAGCATTTT.

This clonotype was seen only a few times. The chain links TRBV7-2 to TRBJ2-3; the D is unclear. The CDR3 has 15 amino acids. Trimming took 1 base from V and 1 from J, leaving 9 bases between them. The germline V gene encodes CDR1 SGHTA and CDR2 FQGNSA. CDR3 bases: TGTGCCAGCAGCTTAGTTGGCCCCGGCACAGATACGCAGTATTTT. This codes for CASSLVGPGTDTQYF. Looking up the rest from reference TRBV7-2 and TRBJ2-3 gives the full variable domain: GAGVSQSPSNKVTEKGKDVELRCDPISGHTALYWYRQSLGQGLEFLIYFQGNSAPDKSGLPSDRFSAERTGGSVSTLTIQRTQQEDSAVYLCASSLVGPGTDTQYFGPGTRLTVL.

As regards this clonotype: With a much larger clone just one base away, this may be a read error. The chain uses TRBV7-2 and TRBJ2-7, with D perhaps TRBD2 (5 bases). Germline CDR1 SGHTA, CDR2 FQGNSA. There are 13 residues in the CDR3. In nucleotides, the CDR3 is TGTGTCAGCAGCGTTCGAGGAGGCCAGGAGCAGTACTTC. It is translated as CVSSVRGGQEQYF.

The chain employs TRBV6-1 and TRBJ1-5; no clear D. V dropped 7 bases and J dropped 7 bases, with 20 bases sitting between them. The CDR3 is 15 residues long. Germline V CDR1 and CDR2: MNHNS, SASEGT. DNA of the CDR3: TGTGCCAGCAATGACCTTATAGCTCTGGGGCAGCCCCAGCATTTT. Amino acid sequence: CASNDLIALGQPQHF.

This clonotype was observed a few times. This rearrangement joins TRBV7-2 to TRBJ2-7; 16 bases match TRBD2. Trimming cost V 2 bases and J 2 bases; bases outside gene matches: 6. This CDR3 is 18 amino acids long. Germline values: CDR1 SGHTA, CDR2 FQGNSA. In nucleotides, the CDR3 is TGTGCCAGCAGCTTAAACCTCGGGACTAGCGGGAGGGCCTACGAGCAGTACTTC. Translating it yields CASSLNLGTSGRAYEQYF.

This rearrangement joins TRBV24-1 to TRBJ1-1, with TRBD1 matching 8 bases. After removal of 1 base from V and 4 bases from J, the junction contained 13 bases not matched to a gene. The length of the CDR3 is 18 residues. The germline V gene has CDR1 KGHDR and CDR2 SFDVKD. CDR3 residues: CATSDFGPGQAVCTEAFF. The CDR3 nucleotides read TGTGCCACCAGTGATTTTGGGCCGGGACAGGCGGTGTGCACTGAAGCTTTCTTT.

This chain uses TRBV2 with TRBJ1-5, with 7 nucleotides matching TRBD1. CDR1 is SNHLY, CDR2 FYNNEI, per germline. V shed 3 bases and J 2 bases; nucleotides not matched to a gene: 1. The CDR3 has 14 amino acids. Here the CDR3 DNA reads TGTGCCAGCAGTGAGCAGGGGGGCAATCAGCCCCAGCATTTT. Translating it yields CASSEQGGNQPQHF. The full variable domain, in which reference TRBV2 and TRBJ1-5 provide the parts outside the CDR3, is EPEVTQTPSHQVTQMGQEVILRCVPISNHLYFYWYRQILGQKVEFLVSFYNNEISEKSEIFDDQFSVERPDGSNFTLKIRSTKLEDSAMYFCASSEQGGNQPQHFGDGTRLSIL.

This clonotype was observed a handful of times. The gene calls are TRBV4-1 and TRBJ2-7; 12 nucleotides match TRBD2. Germline-derived CDR1 and CDR2 are MGHRA and YSYEKL. CDR3 length: 20 amino acids. V lost 4 bases, J lost 3 bases, and 19 bases stayed unmatched. In DNA form, the CDR3 reads TGCGCCAGCAGCCTCCCCCCGCTAGCGGGGGGGGCCGGTCCCCGCTACGAGCAGTACTTC. Protein: CASSLPPLAGGAGPRYEQYF.

This chain connects TRBV20-1 to TRBJ2-1, with 7 bases that match TRBD2. The CDR3 loop spans 15 amino acids. The V and J ends lost 5 bases and 0 bases, in that order; junction bases with no gene match: 7. Germline V gene data show CDR1 as DFQATT and CDR2 as SNEGSKA (reference sequence). The CDR3 DNA reads TGCAGTGCTCGAGGCGGGGGAAGCTCCTACAATGAGCAGTTCTTC. Protein product: CSARGGGSSYNEQFF.

Here the CDR3 reads CSAEGADYSEQYF. CDR3 bases: TGCAGTGCTGAGGGGGCAGATTACAGCGAGCAGTACTTC. This chain uses TRBV20-1 with TRBJ2-7; 7 positions agree with TRBD1. The length of the CDR3 is 13 residues. Germline V gene sequence: CDR1 DFQATT, CDR2 SNEGSKA (reference sequence). With 5 bases clipped from V and 6 bases from J, the junction kept 10 bases outside the gene matches.